This TCR beta chain was sequenced during a study of glioma-infiltrating T cells. TCR alpha and beta CDR3 regions were amplified from RNA using iRepertoire nested multiplex PCR. Tissue mRNA or PBMC total RNA, 100-400 ng, went into one-step reverse transcription and amplification. MiXCR, applied by TCRdb to the multiplex PCR reads, yields one record per CDR3 protein. The table includes over 80,000 distinct CDR3 sequences, approximately 42% detected once. The CDR3 sequence is 15 residues long. Trimming pared 6 bases from V and 2 bases from J, leaving 15 bases between. Germline assignment: CDR1 SGHAT and CDR2 FQNNGV. About this clonotype itself: What it binds is not known.

General study points: Above-expected tissue-blood divergence occurred in all gliomas, most in low-grade ones. Very few CDR3 sequences were shared between tissue and blood.

Sample: glioma tissue, nonneoplastic brain tissue, or PBMCs (not recorded which). The sequence derives from a human donor with low-grade glioma or glioblastoma, undergoing nonglioma brain surgery, or in good health (not recorded which). The chain joins TRBV11-2 to TRBJ2-3, with D perhaps assigned TRBD1 or TRBD2 (5 bases each). CDR3 DNA: TGTGCCAGCAGATCGACAGAGGAGGTCACAGATACGCAGTATTTT. Translating it yields CASRSTEEVTDTQYF.